The 17 T cell receptor beta chains below all came from one sample that was sequenced in a study of breast tumors, draining lymph nodes, adjacent tissues. TCRdb used MiXCR to reprocess the multiplex PCR reads, holding one entry per CDR3 protein. Here the sample spans 100,000 or so distinct CDR3 sequences, 21% being singletons. Breast cancer patients provided tissue from their axillary draining lymph nodes. The sequencing input was axillary lymph node tissue. These receptors came from a female donor with breast cancer. Some clones in this sample may be carry-over from other donors' samples.

This rearrangement joins TRBV12-5 to TRBJ2-2, with 10 bases matching TRBD2. The germline gives CDR1 LGHNT, CDR2 FRNRAP. The CDR3 is 16 amino acids. CDR3 nucleotides: TGTGCCCTCATTCCTAAGCGGGAGGGCCCCGGGGGGGAGCTGTTTTTT. It translates to CALIPKREGPGGELFF. Looking up the rest from reference TRBV12-5 and TRBJ2-2 gives the full variable domain: DARVTQTPRHKVTEMGQEVTMRCQPILGHNTVFWYRQTMMQGLELLAYFRNRAPLDDSGMPKDRFSAEMPDATLATLKIQPSEPRDSAVYFCALIPKREGPGGELFFGEGSRLTVL.

This clonotype has ten or more counts. CDR3 region: CSVSAGRQETQYF. CDR3 bases: TGCAGCGTTTCAGCGGGGCGCCAAGAGACCCAGTACTTC. V is TRBV20-1 and J is TRBJ2-5; 7 nucleotides match TRBD2. The CDR3 is 13 amino acids. Germline CDR1 DFQATT, CDR2 SNEGSKA (reference sequence).

The chain employs TRBV5-1 and TRBJ1-1, with TRBD1 identical over 8 bases. V shed 5 bases, J shed 5 bases, and the junction held 8 bases outside the gene matches. The CDR3 is 14 residues long. The V gene's germline CDR1 is SGHRS and CDR2 YFSETQ. The CDR3 reads CASSLQGGWTEAFF. The CDR3 nucleotides are TGCGCCAGCAGTCTACAGGGGGGGTGGACTGAAGCTTTCTTT.

The chain combines TRBV9 with TRBJ2-6; 9 bases map to TRBD2. Germline CDR1 reads SGDLS; CDR2 reads YYNGEE. This CDR3 contains 18 residues. V shed 0 bases, J shed 2 bases, and the junction held 6 bases outside the gene matches. In nucleotides, the CDR3 is TGTGCCAGCAGCGTAGTGGTAGCGGGGGTGGCTGGGGCCAACGTCCTGACTTTC. Its translation: CASSVVVAGVAGANVLTF.

This clonotype came up once. A single base separates this from a much larger clone, so it may be a read error. V and J are TRBV11-2 and TRBJ1-3; weak D call: TRBD1 (6 bases). The germline gives CDR1 SGHAT, CDR2 FQNNGV. This CDR3 has 12 residues. CDR3 region: CASSLTGDTICF. The CDR3 nucleotides are TGTGCCAGCAGCTTAACCGGGGACACCATATGTTTT.

Concerning this clonotype: Being one base from a much bigger clone, this may be a read error. The CDR3 DNA reads as TGCGCCAGCAGCCGAAACACAGGGTCCGGGGGAAACGAGCAGTACTTC. Its translation: CASSRNTGSGGNEQYF. The gene calls are TRBV4-1 and TRBJ2-7; either TRBD1 or TRBD2 may fit D (6 bases each). CDR1 and CDR2 (germline): MGHRA, YSYEKL. V was cut by 4 bases and J by 5 bases, with 21 bases left in between. There are 16 residues in the CDR3.

Ten or more counts support this clonotype. The chain uses TRBV7-2 and TRBJ2-5; no firm D call. The CDR3 totals 12 residues. Trimming cost V 2 bases and J 5 bases, with 6 bases left between them. Germline V gene lookup returns CDR1 SGHTA and CDR2 FQGNSA. The CDR3 DNA reads TGTGCCAGCAGCTTATCTTGGGAGACCCAGTACTTC. This translates into CASSLSWETQYF.

This clonotype was counted ten times or more. The chain is built from TRBV6-5 and TRBJ1-2, with D uncertain. CDR3 length: 16 amino acids. Deletions cut 0 bases from V and 2 bases from J, with 13 bases between. CDR1 is MNHEY and CDR2 is SVGAGI in the germline V gene. This chain's CDR3 is CASSYSWQLQNYGYTF. The CDR3 DNA sequence: TGTGCCAGCAGTTACTCATGGCAACTACAAAACTATGGCTACACCTTC.

This clonotype was picked up many times. The rearrangement links TRBV3-1 to TRBJ1-2, with D possibly being TRBD1 (5 bases). Germline values: CDR1 LGHDT, CDR2 YNNKEL (reference sequence). Deletions cut 1 base from V and 4 bases from J, with 13 bases between. The CDR3 length is 15 residues. This CDR3 reads CASSQGRGSSYGYTF. The DNA for the CDR3 is TGTGCCAGCAGCCAAGGAAGGGGATCAAGCTATGGCTACACCTTC.

This sequence joins TRBV7-9 and TRBJ1-5, with 9 bases matching TRBD1. J gave up 0 bases and V 3 bases, and 6 bases lay outside the gene matches. Per germline, CDR1 SEHNR and CDR2 FQNEAQ (reference sequence). This CDR3 has 17 amino acids. CDR3 in amino acids: CASSFWTGVNSNQPQHF. The CDR3 nucleotides read TGTGCCAGCAGCTTCTGGACAGGGGTTAATAGCAATCAGCCCCAGCATTTT.

A few counts support this clonotype. This rearrangement joins TRBV4-1 to TRBJ2-1; no clear D gene. In germline, CDR1 is MGHRA, CDR2 YSYEKL. Trimming took 5 bases from V and 8 from J, leaving 10 bases between them. The CDR3 sequence is 12 residues long. The CDR3 region has the DNA TGCGCCAGCAGCGGGCGCCTGGATGAGCAGTTCTTC. Residues: CASSGRLDEQFF.

In this sample, this clonotype turned up many times. V usage is TRBV6-5 and J usage is TRBJ1-2, with TRBD1 as a possible D gene (6 bases). The CDR3 has 14 amino acids. The V gene lost 2 bases and the J gene lost 0 bases, with 7 bases spanning the gap. In germline, CDR1 is MNHEY, CDR2 SVGAGI. For the CDR3, the DNA is TGTGCCAGCAGTTACGGGGGCTCTAACTATGGCTACACCTTC. Amino acid sequence: CASSYGGSNYGYTF.

The chain has TRBV7-9 and TRBJ2-4; 8 nucleotides line up with TRBD2. The CDR3 length is 18 residues. V shed 5 bases, J shed 1 base, and the junction held 13 bases outside the gene matches. Germline CDR1 is SEHNR and CDR2 is FQNEAQ (reference sequence). The CDR3: CASSPPAGERLAKNIQYF. The DNA of the CDR3 is TGTGCCAGCAGCCCACCAGCGGGGGAACGATTGGCCAAAAACATTCAGTACTTC.

About this clonotype itself: This may come from a read error, since a much larger clone is one base off. This chain connects TRBV12-3 or TRBV12-4 to TRBJ1-2; D gene unclear. This CDR3 has 14 amino acids. In DNA form, the CDR3 reads TGTACCAGCAGTCCAACCGATGGATCCTATGGCTACACCTTC. It translates to CTSSPTDGSYGYTF.

In regard to this clonotype: A much larger clone is a single base away; this may be a read error. The V call is TRBV9, the J call TRBJ1-2; D is ambiguous. CDR3 length equals 16 residues. The V gene's germline CDR1 is SGDLS and CDR2 YYNGEE. The chain's CDR3 is CAGSPGPGVYVSGYTF. DNA for the CDR3: TGTGCCGGCAGCCCCGGGCCGGGTGTCTATGTAAGTGGCTACACCTTC.

As regards this clonotype: It may be a read error: a sequence one base away is much more abundant. The J gene is TRBJ2-3, the V gene TRBV11-2, with 10 positions matching TRBD2. Trimming removed 6 bases from V and 4 bases from J; junction bases left unmatched: 7. The germline CDR1 and CDR2 sequences are SGHAT and FQNNGV. The CDR3 contains 15 residues. The chain's CDR3 is CASRSSGSRADTQYF. The CDR3 DNA reads as TGTGCCAGCAGATCTAGCGGGAGTCGGGCAGATACGCAGTATTTT. The full variable domain, with the rest looked up from reference TRBV11-2 and TRBJ2-3, is EAGVAQSPRYKIIEKRQSVAFWCNPISGHATLYWYQQILGQGPKLLIQFQNNGVVDDSQLPKDRFSAERLKGVDSTLKIQPAKLEDSAVYLCASRSSGSRADTQYFGPGTRLTVL.

This clonotype was recorded many times. The chain employs TRBV19 and TRBJ1-5; possible D gene TRBD1, 5 bases. The CDR3 length is 13 residues. From germline, CDR1 is LNHDA and CDR2 SQIVND (reference sequence). V shed 8 bases and J shed 3 bases, with 11 bases lying between them. The CDR3 protein is CASCGAHNQPQHF. DNA of the CDR3: TGTGCCAGTTGCGGGGCCCACAATCAGCCCCAGCATTTT.